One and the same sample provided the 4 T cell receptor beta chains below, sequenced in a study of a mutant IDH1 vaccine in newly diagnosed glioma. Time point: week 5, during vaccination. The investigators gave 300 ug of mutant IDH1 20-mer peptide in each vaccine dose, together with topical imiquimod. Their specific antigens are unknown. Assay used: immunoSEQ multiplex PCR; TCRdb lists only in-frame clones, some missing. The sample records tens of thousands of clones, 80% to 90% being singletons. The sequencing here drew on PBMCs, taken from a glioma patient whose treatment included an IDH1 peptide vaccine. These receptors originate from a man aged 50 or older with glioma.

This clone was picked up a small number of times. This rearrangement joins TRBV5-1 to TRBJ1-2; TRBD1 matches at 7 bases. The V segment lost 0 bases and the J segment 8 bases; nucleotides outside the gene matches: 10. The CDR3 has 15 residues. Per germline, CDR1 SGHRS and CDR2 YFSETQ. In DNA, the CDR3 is TGCGCCAGCAGCTTGGCCGGTTCAGGGGGAGAGGGCTACACCTTC. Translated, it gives CASSLAGSGGEGYTF.

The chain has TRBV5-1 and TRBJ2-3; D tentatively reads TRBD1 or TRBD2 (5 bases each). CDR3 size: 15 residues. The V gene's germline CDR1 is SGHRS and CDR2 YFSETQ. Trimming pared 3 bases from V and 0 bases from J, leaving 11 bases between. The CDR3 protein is CASSSGTASTDTQYF. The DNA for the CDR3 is TGCGCCAGCAGCTCCGGGACGGCTAGCACAGATACGCAGTATTTT.

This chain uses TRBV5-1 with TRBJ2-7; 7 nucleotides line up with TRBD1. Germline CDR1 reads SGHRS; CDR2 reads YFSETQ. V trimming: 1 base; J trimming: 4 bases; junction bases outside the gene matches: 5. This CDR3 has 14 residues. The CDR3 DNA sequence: TGCGCCAGCAGCTTGAACCAGGGGGTATACGAGCAGTACTTC. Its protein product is CASSLNQGVYEQYF.

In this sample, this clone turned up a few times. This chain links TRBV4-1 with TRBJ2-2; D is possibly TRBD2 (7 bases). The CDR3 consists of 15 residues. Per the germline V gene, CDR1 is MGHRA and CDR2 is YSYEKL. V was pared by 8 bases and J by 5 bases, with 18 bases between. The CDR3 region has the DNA TGCGCCAGCGGTTCCCCGGGGGGCAGGACCGGGGAGCTGTTTTTT. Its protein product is CASGSPGGRTGELFF.